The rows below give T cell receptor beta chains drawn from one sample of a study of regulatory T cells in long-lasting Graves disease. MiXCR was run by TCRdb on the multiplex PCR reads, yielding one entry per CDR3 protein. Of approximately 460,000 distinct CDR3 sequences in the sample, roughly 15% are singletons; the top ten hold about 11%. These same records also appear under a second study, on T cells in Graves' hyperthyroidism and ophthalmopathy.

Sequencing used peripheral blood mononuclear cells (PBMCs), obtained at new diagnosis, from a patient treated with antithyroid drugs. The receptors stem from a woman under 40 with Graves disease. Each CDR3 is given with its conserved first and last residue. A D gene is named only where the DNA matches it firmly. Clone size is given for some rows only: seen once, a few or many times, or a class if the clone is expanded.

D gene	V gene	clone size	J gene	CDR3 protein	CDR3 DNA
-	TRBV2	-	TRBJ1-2	CASSVLNYGYTF	TGTGCCAGCAGTGTGCTAAACTATGGCTACACCTTC
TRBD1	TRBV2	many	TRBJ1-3	CASSGQGLFGNTIYF	TGTGCCAGCAGCGGACAGGGGCTATTTGGAAACACCATATATTTT
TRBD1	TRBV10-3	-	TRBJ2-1	CASTQSSTGGNPTRNEQFF	TGTGCCTCCACCCAATCCTCGACAGGGGGCAATCCTACACGCAATGAGCAGTTCTTC
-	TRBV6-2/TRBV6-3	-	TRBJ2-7	CASSAPPRDRQYEQYF	TGTGCCAGCAGTGCCCCACCCCGTGACAGGCAATACGAGCAGTACTTC
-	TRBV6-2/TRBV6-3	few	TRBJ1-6	CASSYKKYGSYNSPLHF	TGTGCCAGCAGTTACAAAAAGTATGGCTCCTATAATTCACCCCTCCACTTT
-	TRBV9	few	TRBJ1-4	CASSVDSGPDEKLFF	TGTGCCAGCAGCGTAGATTCAGGCCCGGATGAAAAACTGTTTTTT
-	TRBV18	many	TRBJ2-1	CASSPYQTVKYNEQFF	TGTGCCAGCTCACCTTATCAGACAGTCAAGTACAATGAGCAGTTCTTC
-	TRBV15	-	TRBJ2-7	CATSAQGLEQYF	TGTGCCACCAGCGCGCAGGGTCTCGAGCAGTACTTC
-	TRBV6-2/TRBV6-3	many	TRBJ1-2	CASSYLDPRARANYGYTF	TGTGCCAGCAGTTACTTAGATCCCCGGGCCCGAGCTAACTATGGCTACACCTTC
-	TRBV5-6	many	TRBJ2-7	CASSLLRSSYEQYF	TGTGCCAGCAGCTTGCTGAGGAGCTCCTACGAGCAGTACTTC
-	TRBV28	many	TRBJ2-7	CASSLWPRAGYEQYF	TGTGCCAGCAGTTTATGGCCCCGGGCCGGCTACGAGCAGTACTTC
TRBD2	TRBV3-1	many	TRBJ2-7	CASSQDSSGSREQYF	TGTGCCAGCAGCCAAGACTCTAGCGGGAGTCGCGAGCAGTACTTC
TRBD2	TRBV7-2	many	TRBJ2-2	CASSLVSGEITGELFF	TGTGCCAGCAGCTTAGTTAGCGGGGAAATCACCGGGGAGCTGTTTTTT
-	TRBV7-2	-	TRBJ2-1	CASSLSGQVF	TGTGCCAGCAGCTTATCCGGTCAGGTCTTC
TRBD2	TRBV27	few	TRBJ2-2	CASSFSLAVHANTGELFF	TGTGCCAGCAGTTTCAGCCTAGCGGTCCACGCGAACACCGGGGAGCTGTTTTTT
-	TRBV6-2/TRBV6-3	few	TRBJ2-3	CASMRLATQYF	TGTGCCAGCATGAGGCTAGCTACGCAGTATTTT
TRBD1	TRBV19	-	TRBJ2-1	CASSTRTGYNEQFF	TGTGCCAGTAGTACTCGGACAGGTTACAATGAGCAGTTCTTC
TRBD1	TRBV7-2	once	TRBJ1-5	CASSLGTGVPQPQHF	TGTGCCAGCAGCTTAGGGACAGGGGTCCCTCAGCCCCAGCATTTT
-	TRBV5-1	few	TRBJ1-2	CASSWGTAGTNYGYTF	TGCGCCAGCAGCTGGGGGACGGCCGGCACTAACTATGGCTACACCTTC
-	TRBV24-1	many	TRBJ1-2	CATSDLNRSYGYTF	TGTGCCACCAGTGATTTAAACAGGAGCTATGGCTACACCTTC
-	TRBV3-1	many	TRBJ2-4	CASSQKGPGKNIQYF	TGTGCCAGCAGCCAAAAGGGGCCGGGCAAAAACATTCAGTACTTC
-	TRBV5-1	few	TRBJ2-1	CASRYDSYNEQFF	TGCGCCAGCCGGTACGACTCCTACAATGAGCAGTTCTTC
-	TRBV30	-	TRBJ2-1	CAYLTMSEQFF	TGTGCCTATTTGACGATGAGTGAGCAGTTCTTC
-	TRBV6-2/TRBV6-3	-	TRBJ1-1	CASSEYKAREAFF	TGTGCCAGCAGTGAATATAAGGCGAGGGAAGCTTTCTTT
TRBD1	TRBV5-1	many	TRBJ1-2	CASSWGDRHGYTF	TGCGCCAGCAGCTGGGGGGACAGGCATGGCTACACCTTC
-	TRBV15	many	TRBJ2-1	CATSKGVDYNEQFF	TGTGCCACCAGCAAGGGTGTCGACTACAATGAGCAGTTCTTC
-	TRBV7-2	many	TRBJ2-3	CASSQSAITDTQYF	TGTGCCAGCAGCCAGTCAGCCATTACAGATACGCAGTATTTT
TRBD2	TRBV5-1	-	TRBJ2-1	CASSPGLAGGFYEQFF	TGCGCCAGCAGCCCCGGGCTAGCGGGAGGTTTCTATGAGCAGTTCTTC